This TCR beta chain was sequenced during a study of graft-versus-host responses after intestinal transplantation. Assay used: immunoSEQ multiplex PCR; TCRdb lists only in-frame clones, some missing. The data contain about 26,000 clones, about 80% of them singletons. Trimming at V came to 4 bases and at J to 8 bases, leaving 16 bases not matched to a gene. Germline-derived CDR1 and CDR2 are SGHNT and YYREEE (reference sequence). The CDR3 has 19 amino acids. A remark on this clone: The antigen is undetermined.

The study, taken as a whole, reports: After transplant, early declines in HvG clones were associated with peak levels of circulating GvH clones. Across patients carrying graft-donor T cell macrochimerism, allografts held high graft-versus-host to host-versus-graft clonal ratios.

This material consisted of unstimulated CD4+ T cells sorted from spleen or lymph node cells, taken before intestinal transplant. The receptor was derived from a human donor who received an intestinal transplant. The gene calls are TRBV5-4 and TRBJ2-1, with 15 nucleotides matching TRBD2. CDR3 sequence (DNA): TGTGCCAGCAGCCAAAGTCGGACTAGCGGGAGGGGCAGTTGGCATGAGCAGTTCTTC. Protein: CASSQSRTSGRGSWHEQFF.